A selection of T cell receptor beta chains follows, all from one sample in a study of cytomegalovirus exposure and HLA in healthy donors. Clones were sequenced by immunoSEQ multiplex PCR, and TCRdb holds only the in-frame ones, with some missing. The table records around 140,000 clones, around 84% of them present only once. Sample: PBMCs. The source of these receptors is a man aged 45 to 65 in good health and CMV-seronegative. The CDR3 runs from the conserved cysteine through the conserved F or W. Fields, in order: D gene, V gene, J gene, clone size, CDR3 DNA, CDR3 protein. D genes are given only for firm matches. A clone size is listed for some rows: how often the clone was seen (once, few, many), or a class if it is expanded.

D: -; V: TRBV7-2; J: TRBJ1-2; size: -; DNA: TGTGCCAGCAGCTTAGGACAGGTGAGCCACTATGGCTACACCTTC; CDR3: CASSLGQVSHYGYTF
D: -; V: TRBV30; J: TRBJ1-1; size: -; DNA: TGTGCCTGGAGTGTACGGGGCACTGAAGCTTTCTTT; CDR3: CAWSVRGTEAFF
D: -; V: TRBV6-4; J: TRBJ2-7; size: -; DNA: TGTGCCAGCATCCTCCCGCCGGACTTCGGGGAAGGGCAGTACTTC; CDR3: CASILPPDFGEGQYF
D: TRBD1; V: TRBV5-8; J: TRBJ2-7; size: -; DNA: TGTGCCAGCAGCTCAGGGACAGGGAGCGGGGCCTACGAGCAGTACTTC; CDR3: CASSSGTGSGAYEQYF
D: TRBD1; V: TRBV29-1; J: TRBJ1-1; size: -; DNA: TGCAGCGGAAGGACAGGGGAGTACACTGAAGCTTTCTTT; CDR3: CSGRTGEYTEAFF
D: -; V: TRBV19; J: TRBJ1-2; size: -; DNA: TGTGCCAGTACCCTCCAGAGGTATTATGGCTACACCTTC; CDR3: CASTLQRYYGYTF
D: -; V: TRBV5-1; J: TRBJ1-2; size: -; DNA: TGCGCCAGCAGCCAAGGTTCAGGCCTCGGGGGAGGGGGCTACACCTTC; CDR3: CASSQGSGLGGGGYTF
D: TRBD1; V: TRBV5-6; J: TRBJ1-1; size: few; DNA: TGTGCCAGCAACAGGGGGCAGGACACTGAAGCTTTCTTT; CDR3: CASNRGQDTEAFF
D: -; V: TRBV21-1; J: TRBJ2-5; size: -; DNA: TGTGCCAGACACAGCGGGGGGCCCCAAGAGACCCAGTACTTC; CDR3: CARHSGGPQETQYF
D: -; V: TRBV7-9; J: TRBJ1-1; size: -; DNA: TGTGCCAGCAGCCCCTCACTTGCCCCGGACACTGAAGCTTTCTTT; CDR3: CASSPSLAPDTEAFF
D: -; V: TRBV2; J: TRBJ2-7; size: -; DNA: TGTGCCAGCAGTGAAATAGTAGGGGACGAGCAGTACTTC; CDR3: CASSEIVGDEQYF
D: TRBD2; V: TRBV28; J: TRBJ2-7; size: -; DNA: TGTGCCAGCAGCGGGACTAGCGGGGGGTCCTTACCCTACGAGCAGTACTTC; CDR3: CASSGTSGGSLPYEQYF
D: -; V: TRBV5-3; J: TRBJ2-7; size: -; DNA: TGTGCCAGAAGACTGGGTCAGGGGAGCTCCTACGAGCAGTACTTC; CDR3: CARRLGQGSSYEQYF
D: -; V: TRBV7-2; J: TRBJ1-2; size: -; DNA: TGTGCCAGCAGCCTCGACACCCTCTATGGCTACACCTTC; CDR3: CASSLDTLYGYTF
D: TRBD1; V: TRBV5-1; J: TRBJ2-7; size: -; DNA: TGCGCCAGCAGCTTCGTACTCGGACAGGCCGACGAGCAGTACTTC; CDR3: CASSFVLGQADEQYF
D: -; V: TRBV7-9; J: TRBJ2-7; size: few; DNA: TGTGCCAGCAGCTTAGTTTCAAACTTGGGCGAGGAGCAGTACTTC; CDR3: CASSLVSNLGEEQYF
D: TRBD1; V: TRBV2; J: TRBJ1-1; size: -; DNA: TGTGCCAGCGGAGGGGACAGTAACACTGAAGCTTTCTTT; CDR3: CASGGDSNTEAFF
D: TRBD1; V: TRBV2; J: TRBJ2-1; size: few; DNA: TGTGCCAGCAGTGATTCAGGGGGCGGTCAGCAGTTCTTC; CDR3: CASSDSGGGQQFF
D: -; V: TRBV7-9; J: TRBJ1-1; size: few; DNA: TGTGCCAGCAGCTTACCCCAGGGTAAGGGGAACACTGAAGCTTTCTTT; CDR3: CASSLPQGKGNTEAFF
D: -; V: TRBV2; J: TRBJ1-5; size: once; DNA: TGTGCCACCAAGGCGCGAGGTCACAATCAGCCCCAGCATTTT; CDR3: CATKARGHNQPQHF
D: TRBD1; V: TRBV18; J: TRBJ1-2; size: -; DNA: TGTGCCAGCTCACTGGGACAGTTTATCTATGGCTACACCTTC; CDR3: CASSLGQFIYGYTF
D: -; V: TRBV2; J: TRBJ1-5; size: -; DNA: TGTGCCAGCAGCGTAGACAGGTTTAGCAATCAGCCCCAGCATTTT; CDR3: CASSVDRFSNQPQHF
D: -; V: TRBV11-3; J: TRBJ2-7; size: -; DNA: TGTGCCAGCAGCCGGGACTCATCCTACGAGCAGTACTTC; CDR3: CASSRDSSYEQYF
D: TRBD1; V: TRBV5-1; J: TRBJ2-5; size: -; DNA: TGCGCCAGCAGCTGGGGACAGGGGGAAGAGACCCAGTACTTC; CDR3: CASSWGQGEETQYF
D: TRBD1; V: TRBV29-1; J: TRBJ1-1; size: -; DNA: TGCAGCGGAACAGACAGGGCGAACACTGAAGCTTTCTTT; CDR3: CSGTDRANTEAFF
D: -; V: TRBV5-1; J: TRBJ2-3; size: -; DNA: TGCGCCAGCAGCGGGGCACACGCAGGAGCGCAGTATTTT; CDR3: CASSGAHAGAQYF
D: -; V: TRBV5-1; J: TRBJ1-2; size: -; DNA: TGCGCCAGCAGCCTCGATAGTGGCTACACCTTC; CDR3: CASSLDSGYTF
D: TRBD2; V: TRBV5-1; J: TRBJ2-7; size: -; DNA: TGCGCCAGCAGTCCGGGGAGCGGGAGTAGTTCCTACGAGCAGTACTTC; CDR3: CASSPGSGSSSYEQYF
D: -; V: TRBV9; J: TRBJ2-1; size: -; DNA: TGTGCCAGCAGCCCCGCTAAGGGCAGGGCCTCCTACAATGAGCAGTTCTTC; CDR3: CASSPAKGRASYNEQFF
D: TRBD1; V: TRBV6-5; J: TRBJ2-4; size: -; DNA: TGTGCCAGCAGACCTATTATTCGACAGGGGAACATTCAGTACTTC; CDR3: CASRPIIRQGNIQYF
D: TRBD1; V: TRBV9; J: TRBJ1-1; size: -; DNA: TGTGCCAGCAGTAAAGGGACAGGGCAGAACACTGAAGCTTTCTTT; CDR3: CASSKGTGQNTEAFF
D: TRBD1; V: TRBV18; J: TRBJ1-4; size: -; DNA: TGTGCCAGCTCACCGGTCCCCAGGGGGATTGGTGAAAAACTGTTTTTT; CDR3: CASSPVPRGIGEKLFF
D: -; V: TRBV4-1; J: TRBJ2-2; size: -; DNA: TGCGCCAGCAACGCAAAACAGAAGTTCGCGAACACCGGGGAGCTGTTTTTT; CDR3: CASNAKQKFANTGELFF